This entry lists 3 T cell receptor beta chains sequenced from one sample in a study of T cells in Graves' hyperthyroidism and ophthalmopathy. The TCR beta CDR3 regions underwent amplification using RNA transcripts as the source. First-round RT-PCR targeting the TCR CDR3 was performed with the HTBI primer set. TCRdb passed the multiplex PCR reads through MiXCR, listing each CDR3 protein once. The sample has fewer than 800,000 distinct CDR3 sequences, around 15% seen once. Sequenced material: blood. Every receptor here comes from a young man with Graves' hyperthyroidism.

In this sample, this clonotype turned up many times. This chain links TRBV6-2 or TRBV6-3 with TRBJ2-5, with a possible D match to TRBD1 (6 bases). Trimming cost V 4 bases and J 10 bases, with 16 bases left between them. Germline V lookup: CDR1 MNHEY, CDR2 SVGEGT. The CDR3 extends over 13 amino acids. CDR3 coding DNA: TGTGCCAGCAGTTCCGACAGGCATAGAGGCCAGTACTTC. It translates to CASSSDRHRGQYF.

This clonotype was recorded many times. This chain links TRBV11-1 with TRBJ1-6; no clear D gene. This CDR3 is 15 amino acids long. V shed 5 bases and J shed 7 bases, with 15 bases lying between them. Germline values: CDR1 SGHAT, CDR2 FQDESV (reference sequence). The chain's CDR3 is CASSTAGERNSPLHF. In DNA, the CDR3 is TGTGCCAGCAGCACCGCGGGTGAGAGGAATTCACCCCTCCACTTT.

In this sample, this clonotype turned up a few times. This rearrangement joins TRBV30 to TRBJ2-1; 13 nucleotides agree with TRBD2. This CDR3 comprises 19 residues. Germline assignment: CDR1 GTSNPN and CDR2 SVGIG (reference sequence). J was trimmed by 1 base and V by 0 bases; bases with no gene match: 9. The CDR3 protein is CAWSVRWGLAGRSYNEQFF. DNA of the CDR3: TGTGCCTGGAGTGTACGGTGGGGACTAGCGGGAAGGTCCTACAATGAGCAGTTCTTC.